The 27 T cell receptor beta chains below come from one sample, sequenced in a study of OX40 agonist ivuxolimab in advanced cancers. Sequencing used immunoSEQ multiplex PCR; TCRdb keeps in-frame clones, though not all of them. Among tens of thousands of clones, about 88% were seen once, and the ten largest hold approximately 0.36%. The material sequenced was CD4+ or CD8+ T cells sorted from blood, taken in a trial of the OX40 agonist ivuxolimab. The receptors come from an adult with an advanced solid tumor such as melanoma, head and neck, liver or kidney cancer.

This chain links TRBV4-1 with TRBJ2-7, with 9 bases aligning to TRBD1. This CDR3 has 17 amino acids. V lost 4 bases, J lost 1 base, and 11 bases stayed unmatched. Germline V gene data show CDR1 as MGHRA and CDR2 as YSYEKL. CDR3 in amino acids: CASSPSAGTGISYEQYF. The DNA of the CDR3 is TGCGCCAGCAGCCCCTCGGCCGGGACAGGGATTTCCTACGAGCAGTACTTC.

This clone turned up a few times. The chain carries TRBV2 and TRBJ1-6; 7 nucleotides align to TRBD1. The V gene end was trimmed by 9 bases and the J gene end by 5 bases; junction bases not matched to a gene: 10. Per germline, CDR1 SNHLY and CDR2 FYNNEI. The CDR3 consists of 15 residues. In DNA, the CDR3 is TGTGCCAGTAGACCGAGGACAGGTCATAATTCACCCCTCCACTTT. Protein sequence: CASRPRTGHNSPLHF.

The rearrangement links TRBV6-5 to TRBJ1-2, with D maybe TRBD1 (6 bases). The CDR3 length is 13 residues. The V and J ends lost 2 bases and 4 bases respectively, with 8 bases between them. Germline V gene lookup returns CDR1 MNHEY and CDR2 SVGAGI. In nucleotides, the CDR3 is TGTGCCAGCAGTTACGACAGGACCTATGGCTACACCTTC. Translation gives CASSYDRTYGYTF.

The V gene is TRBV4-1, the J gene TRBJ1-2; tentatively, D is TRBD1 (5 bases). V lost 0 bases and J 7 bases, leaving 12 bases between the germline ends. Germline V gene sequence: CDR1 MGHRA, CDR2 YSYEKL. The CDR3 covers 14 residues. The CDR3 nucleotides read TGCGCCAGCAGCCAAGAAATCCGGGGCTTTGGCTACACCTTC. This codes for CASSQEIRGFGYTF.

This rearrangement joins TRBV29-1 to TRBJ2-3; D perhaps matches TRBD2 (6 bases). The CDR3 sequence is 13 residues long. Germline V gene lookup returns CDR1 SQVTM and CDR2 ANQGSEA. V shed 2 bases and J shed 3 bases, with 9 bases lying between them. The CDR3 DNA is TGCAGCGTTGAACCAGGGACTACAGATACGCAGTATTTT. Translation gives CSVEPGTTDTQYF.

The chain is built from TRBV4-3 and TRBJ1-1; TRBD1 is a possible D gene (6 bases). This CDR3 is built from 15 residues. Trimming removed 3 bases at V and 6 bases at J, with 17 bases between. Germline V CDR1 and CDR2: LGHNA, YSLEER. DNA of the CDR3: TGCGCCAGCAGCCAGGGGGACACCCAAGGGTCTGAAGCTTTCTTT. This codes for CASSQGDTQGSEAFF.

The chain combines TRBV5-4 with TRBJ2-7; 10 bases match TRBD2. From germline, CDR1 is SGHNT and CDR2 YYREEE (reference sequence). The J segment lost 0 bases and the V segment lost 0 bases, leaving 6 bases of the junction unmatched. The CDR3 length is 17 residues. The CDR3 DNA sequence: TGTGCCAGCAGCTTGGGAGGGGCTAGCGGGAGCTCCTACGAGCAGTACTTC. Protein: CASSLGGASGSSYEQYF.

The V call is TRBV5-1, the J call TRBJ2-3; 14 nucleotides match TRBD2. The germline V gene has CDR1 SGHRS and CDR2 YFSETQ. This CDR3 contains 16 residues. V dropped 2 bases and J dropped 4; count of bases not matched to a gene: 3. CDR3 region: CASSLPGLAGADTQYF. The DNA for the CDR3 is TGCGCCAGCAGCTTACCGGGACTAGCGGGAGCAGATACGCAGTATTTT.

The genes are TRBV10-3 and TRBJ2-2, with a weak D call TRBD1 (8 bases). Germline CDR1 ENHRY, CDR2 SYGVKD. CDR3 length equals 14 residues. V was pared by 10 bases and J by 7 bases, with 19 bases between. Written as DNA, the CDR3 is TGTGCCAGCCTCGGACAGGGAGGGATCGGGGAGCTGTTTTTT. As protein: CASLGQGGIGELFF.

V and J are TRBV6-1 and TRBJ1-5; 7 bases agree with TRBD1. The CDR3 runs to 13 residues. V lost 2 bases, J lost 5 bases, and 0 bases stayed unmatched. CDR1 is MNHNS and CDR2 is SASEGT in the germline V gene. The CDR3 DNA sequence: TGTGCCAGCAGTGAACAGGGGGATCAGCCCCAGCATTTT. This gives the protein CASSEQGDQPQHF.

The rearrangement links TRBV18 to TRBJ2-7, with D uncertain. The CDR3 runs to 16 residues. Germline V lookup: CDR1 KGHSH, CDR2 LQKENI. V was shortened by 0 bases and J by 0 bases, with 12 bases between the two germline ends. CDR3 nucleotide sequence: TGTGCCAGCTCACCACCCAGTCGATTACCCTCCTACGAGCAGTACTTC. Translating it yields CASSPPSRLPSYEQYF.

The chain carries TRBV4-2 and TRBJ1-5, with TRBD1 matching 8 bases. This CDR3 contains 15 residues. Germline loops: CDR1 LGHNA, CDR2 YNFKEQ. V trimming: 3 bases; J trimming: 2 bases; junction bases outside the gene matches: 3. Written as DNA, the CDR3 is TGTGCCAGCAGCCACCAGGACAGGGGCAATCAGCCCCAGCATTTT. Translation gives CASSHQDRGNQPQHF.

This clone occurred once. This rearrangement joins TRBV9 to TRBJ2-1, with 9 bases aligning to TRBD1. The CDR3 is 17 amino acids. The germline V gene encodes CDR1 SGDLS and CDR2 YYNGEE. Trimming removed 0 bases from V and 4 bases from J; junction bases left unmatched: 8. The CDR3 here is CASSVAFVGTGYNEQFF. CDR3 bases: TGTGCCAGCAGCGTAGCGTTCGTGGGGACAGGGTACAATGAGCAGTTCTTC.

This clone has only one observation. The V gene is TRBV11-1, the J gene TRBJ2-7; 11 bases match TRBD2. Trimming took 5 bases from V and 4 from J; bases not matched to a gene: 4. This CDR3 region has 14 residues. CDR1 and CDR2 from the germline V gene are SGHAT and FQDESV (reference sequence). The CDR3 here is CASSPRLAGYEQYF. The CDR3 nucleotides read TGTGCCAGCAGCCCCCGACTAGCGGGGTACGAGCAGTACTTC.

This sequence joins TRBV28 and TRBJ1-3; D ambiguous. V was clipped by 5 bases and J by 5 bases, with 1 base between them. Per germline, CDR1 MDHEN and CDR2 SYDVKM. This CDR3 contains 10 residues. CDR3 in amino acids: CASSRNTIYF. The CDR3 DNA reads as TGTGCCAGCAGTCGAAACACCATATATTTT.

V is TRBV14 and J is TRBJ2-2; D is unresolved. The CDR3 spans 16 residues. V lost 0 bases, J lost 0 bases, and 8 bases lay in between. Looked up from germline, CDR1 is SGHDN and CDR2 is FVKESK. CDR3 in amino acids: CASSQDVLANTGELFF. CDR3 DNA: TGTGCCAGCAGCCAAGATGTGCTAGCGAACACCGGGGAGCTGTTTTTT.

The chain carries TRBV6-1 and TRBJ2-2; D ambiguous. V was clipped by 5 bases and J by 0 bases, with 10 bases between them. This CDR3 spans 15 amino acids. Germline V CDR1 and CDR2: MNHNS, SASEGT. In DNA form, the CDR3 reads TGTGCCAGCAGTCGCCCCATTTCGAACACCGGGGAGCTGTTTTTT. Amino acid sequence: CASSRPISNTGELFF.

The genes are TRBV30 and TRBJ1-1; possible D gene TRBD1, 6 bases. V was trimmed by 2 bases and J by 3 bases, leaving 10 bases between them. Per the germline V gene, CDR1 is GTSNPN and CDR2 is SVGIG (reference sequence). CDR3 size: 13 residues. In DNA form, the CDR3 reads TGTGCCTGGAGTTCGGGGGCCGACACTGAAGCTTTCTTT. It encodes CAWSSGADTEAFF.

The J gene is TRBJ1-2, the V gene TRBV7-2; D unresolved. The CDR3 length is 14 residues. The V end was cut by 5 bases, the J end by 3 bases, with 13 bases between. Germline V gene data show CDR1 as SGHTA and CDR2 as FQGNSA. The DNA for the CDR3 is TGTGCCAGCAGCCGCAATTTCGGTGACTATGGCTACACCTTC. Translation gives CASSRNFGDYGYTF.

The gene calls are TRBV11-1 and TRBJ1-1; a weak D match, TRBD1 (6 bases). CDR3 length: 13 amino acids. CDR1 is SGHAT and CDR2 is FQDESV in the germline V gene (reference sequence). Between the trimmed V and J ends, which lost 2 bases and 7 bases, there was a span of 11 bases. The DNA for the CDR3 is TGTGCCAGCAGCTTATCAGGGGCGAGTGAAGCTTTCTTT. This gives the protein CASSLSGASEAFF. Filled out from reference TRBV11-1 and TRBJ1-1, the complete variable domain reads EAEVAQSPRYKITEKSQAVAFWCDPISGHATLYWYRQILGQGPELLVQFQDESVVDDSQLPKDRFSAERLKGVDSTLKIQPAELGDSAMYLCASSLSGASEAFFGQGTRLTVV.

CDR3 loop: CASSVDKVSGNTIYF. The CDR3 nucleotides read TGTGCCAGCAGCGTAGACAAGGTTTCTGGAAACACCATATATTTT. The rearrangement links TRBV9 to TRBJ1-3; D is unresolved. Germline CDR1 SGDLS, CDR2 YYNGEE. V shed 0 bases and J shed 1 base, with 8 bases lying between them. The CDR3 is 15 amino acids.

This chain uses TRBV19 with TRBJ2-7; no clear D. Germline V gene data show CDR1 as LNHDA and CDR2 as SQIVND (reference sequence). The CDR3 loop spans 11 amino acids. V was clipped by 8 bases and J by 1 base, with 6 bases between them. The CDR3 here is CASSQSYEQYF. CDR3 in DNA: TGTGCCAGTTCTCAATCCTACGAGCAGTACTTC.

The rearrangement joins TRBV19 to TRBJ2-3; D call uncertain. Germline V gives CDR1 LNHDA, CDR2 SQIVND (reference sequence). The CDR3 length is 15 residues. Trimming took 5 bases from V and 0 from J, leaving 12 bases between them. CDR3 in DNA: TGTGCCAGTAGTTCAAAGTCACTCAGCACAGATACGCAGTATTTT. This translates into CASSSKSLSTDTQYF.

The rearrangement joins TRBV30 to TRBJ1-3; weak D call: TRBD1 (5 bases). The CDR3 contains 13 residues. The V end lost 5 bases, the J end lost 7 bases, and 15 bases lay between the germline ends. The germline gives CDR1 GTSNPN, CDR2 SVGIG (reference sequence). Here the CDR3 DNA reads TGTGCCTGGTTCCATGAGGGGAGCAACACCATATATTTT. Translated: CAWFHEGSNTIYF.

This clone was seen a single time. The chain links TRBV5-6 to TRBJ2-2; TRBD1 aligns across 9 bases. V shed 4 bases and J 3 bases; nucleotides not matched to a gene: 7. Per germline, CDR1 SGHDT and CDR2 YYEEEE. This CDR3 region has 16 residues. The CDR3 nucleotides read TGTGCCAGCAGCCTCGACAGGGGGGTAGACACCGGGGAGCTGTTTTTT. Amino acid sequence: CASSLDRGVDTGELFF. The full variable domain, in which reference TRBV5-6 and TRBJ2-2 provide the parts outside the CDR3, is DAGVTQSPTHLIKTRGQQVTLRCSPKSGHDTVSWYQQALGQGPQFIFQYYEEEERQRGNFPDRFSGHQFPNYSSELNVNALLLGDSALYLCASSLDRGVDTGELFFGEGSRLTVL.

The genes are TRBV5-1 and TRBJ1-1; 9 positions match TRBD1. The CDR3 sequence is 14 residues long. With V trimmed by 5 bases and J by 4 bases, 6 bases remained unmatched. The germline V gene encodes CDR1 SGHRS and CDR2 YFSETQ. The CDR3 region is CASSAPDRGTEAFF. CDR3 bases: TGCGCCAGCAGTGCTCCGGACAGGGGCACTGAAGCTTTCTTT.

The genes are TRBV6-1 and TRBJ1-1; D call uncertain. Trimming removed 1 base at V and 7 bases at J, with 4 bases between. The germline gives CDR1 MNHNS, CDR2 SASEGT. The CDR3 covers 11 residues. This CDR3 is CASSEGGEAFF. CDR3 in DNA: TGTGCCAGCAGTGAAGGGGGTGAAGCTTTCTTT.